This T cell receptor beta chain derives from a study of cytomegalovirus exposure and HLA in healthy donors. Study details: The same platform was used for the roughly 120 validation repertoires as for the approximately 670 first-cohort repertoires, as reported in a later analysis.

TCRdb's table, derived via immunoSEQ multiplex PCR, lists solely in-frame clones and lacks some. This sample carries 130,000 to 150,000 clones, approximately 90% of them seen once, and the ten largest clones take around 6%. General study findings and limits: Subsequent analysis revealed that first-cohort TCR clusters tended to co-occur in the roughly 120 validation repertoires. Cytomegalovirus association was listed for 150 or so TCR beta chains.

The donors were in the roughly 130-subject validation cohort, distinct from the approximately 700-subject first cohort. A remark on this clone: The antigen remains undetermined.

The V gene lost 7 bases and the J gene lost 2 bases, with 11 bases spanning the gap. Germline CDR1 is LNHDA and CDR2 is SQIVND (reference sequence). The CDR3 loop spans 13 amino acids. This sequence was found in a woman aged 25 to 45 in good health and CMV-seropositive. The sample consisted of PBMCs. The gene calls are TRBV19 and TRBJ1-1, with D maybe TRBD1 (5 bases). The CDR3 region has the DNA TGTGCCAGTACCAGACAGCACAACACTGAAGCTTTCTTT. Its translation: CASTRQHNTEAFF. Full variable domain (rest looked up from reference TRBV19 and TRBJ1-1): DGGITQSPKYLFRKEGQNVTLSCEQNLNHDAMYWYRQDPGQGLRLIYYSQIVNDFQKGDIAEGYSVSREKKESFPLTVTSAQKNPTAFYLCASTRQHNTEAFFGQGTRLTVV.